Reported below is one T cell receptor beta chain. CDR3 length equals 17 residues. The V segment lost 6 bases and the J segment 1 base; nucleotides outside the gene matches: 6. Looked up from germline, CDR1 is SGHAT and CDR2 is FQNNGV. The data belong to a study of blood T cell repertoires in COVID-19. Study in general: Sources were T cells, B-cell-depleted T cells, or PBMCs; the material itself was cDNA or gDNA.

Cohort 3 recovery required two negative PCRs, clearance, or symptom resolution. Methods used by the authors: Amplification of reference gene primers provided the estimated nucleated cell counts. Libraries were prepared by immunoSEQ multiplex PCR; TCRdb keeps only in-frame clonotypes and omits some of them. V, J and clone size are those of that table, while D and trimming were read from the DNA. This table has hundreds of thousands of clones, 80% to 90% appearing once. Sequenced: PBMCs or T cells enriched from blood (not recorded which). The receptor was isolated from an older woman who had recovered from COVID-19. The gene calls are TRBV11-2 and TRBJ2-2, with 12 nucleotides matching TRBD1. The CDR3 spells CASRSGTGGLNTGELFF. The CDR3 DNA reads as TGTGCCAGCAGGTCCGGGACAGGGGGCTTGAACACCGGGGAGCTGTTTTTT.